This TCR beta chain was identified during a study of control samples from healthy donors and cancer patients (dated by TCRdb to 2020 to 2021). Notes on this clone: This clone's antigen is unknown. Base qualities are not provided; no much larger clone lies one nucleotide away.

The germline V gene (reference sequence) specifies MNHEY as CDR1 and SMNVEV as CDR2. From the cysteine through the phenylalanine, the CDR3 covers 15 amino acids. CDR3 DNA only is kept here, 45 bases in frame from base 1. The junction carries 13 bases between V and J, which are trimmed by 5 bases and 0 bases respectively. Libraries came from the immunoSEQ multiplex PCR assay. TCRdb holds this immuneACCESS table with in-frame rearrangements only. Some clones are missing; in checked studies, unresolved V genes explain under half, and the rest has no known cause. This sample has about 110,000 clones in its table, and around nine tenths of those were observed once. Roughly 3.5% of the sample is held by the ten biggest clonotypes.

The receptor comes from a woman in her fifties or sixties with lung cancer. The sequence joins TRBV27 to TRBJ1-1, with no reliable assignment of the D segment. Sequencing input: PBMCs. In nucleotide form, the sequence is TGTGCCAGCAGTCCACAGACAAACTTGAACACTGAAGCTTTCTTT. Its translation is CASSPQTNLNTEAFF.